Below are 15 T cell receptor beta chains sequenced from a single sample in a study of blood T cell repertoires in COVID-19. The method was immunoSEQ multiplex PCR; TCRdb's version includes in-frame clones alone and lacks a portion of them. The top ten hold 1.5% to 1.9% of the sample, which has about 140,000 clones, about 86% seen once. Input material: peripheral blood. The receptors were sampled from an older woman with acute or convalescent COVID-19.

V usage is TRBV6-5 and J usage is TRBJ2-7; D is undetermined. The CDR3 length is 14 residues. CDR1 MNHEY and CDR2 SVGAGI come from the germline V gene. The V end lost 0 bases, the J end lost 0 bases, and 6 bases lay between the germline ends. The CDR3 DNA reads as TGTGCCAGCAGTTACTCTACGAGCTCCTACGAGCAGTACTTC. Its protein product is CASSYSTSSYEQYF.

This chain uses TRBV9 with TRBJ1-1, with D tentatively TRBD1 (6 bases). There are 15 residues in the CDR3. The germline V and J ends were trimmed by 0 bases and 6 bases, with 15 bases remaining between them. The germline V gene encodes CDR1 SGDLS and CDR2 YYNGEE. CDR3 amino acids: CASSVVDRPRPEAFF. The CDR3 nucleotides are TGTGCCAGCAGCGTAGTTGACAGGCCCCGGCCTGAAGCTTTCTTT.

DNA for the CDR3: TGCGCCAGCAGCGCGGGCGCTACTAATGAAAAACTGTTTTTT. Translating gives CASSAGATNEKLFF. The chain uses TRBV5-1 and TRBJ1-4; D is undetermined. This CDR3 is built from 14 residues. With 4 bases removed from V and 2 bases from J, the gap between germline ends came to 9 bases. The germline V gene encodes CDR1 SGHRS and CDR2 YFSETQ.

The J gene is TRBJ2-1, the V gene TRBV27; a possible D gene is TRBD2 (6 bases). Trimming cost V 8 bases and J 0 bases, with 11 bases left between them. Germline V gene lookup returns CDR1 MNHEY and CDR2 SMNVEV (reference sequence). The CDR3 length is 14 residues. This CDR3 is CASGLLSSYNEQFF. CDR3 bases: TGTGCCAGCGGACTACTAAGCTCCTACAATGAGCAGTTCTTC.

The chain combines TRBV30 with TRBJ1-2; the D gene is possibly TRBD1 (5 bases). CDR3 length: 12 amino acids. Trimming cost V 5 bases and J 5 bases, with 12 bases left between them. Per the germline V gene, CDR1 is GTSNPN and CDR2 is SVGIG (reference sequence). DNA for the CDR3: TGTGCCTGGGCCCCGGGGGGGTATGGCTACACCTTC. This encodes CAWAPGGYGYTF.

The rearrangement links TRBV6-1 to TRBJ1-1; D uncertain. CDR3 length: 13 amino acids. V lost 2 bases and J 1 base, leaving 5 bases between the germline ends. Germline values: CDR1 MNHNS, CDR2 SASEGT. In nucleotides, the CDR3 is TGTGCCAGCAGTGAATTGCGGAACACTGAAGCTTTCTTT. It specifies CASSELRNTEAFF.

The CDR3 is CASSSGAHEQYF. In DNA, the CDR3 is TGTGCCAGCAGTTCAGGGGCACACGAGCAGTACTTC. The V gene is TRBV6-5, the J gene TRBJ2-7, with D perhaps matching TRBD1 (6 bases). Germline V CDR1 and CDR2: MNHEY, SVGAGI. The V end lost 4 bases, the J end lost 5 bases, and 9 bases lay between the germline ends. This CDR3 spans 12 amino acids.

This chain links TRBV7-9 with TRBJ2-7; D is perhaps TRBD1 (6 bases). From germline, CDR1 is SEHNR and CDR2 FQNEAQ (reference sequence). Trimming cost V 2 bases and J 3 bases, with 11 bases left between them. CDR3 size: 14 residues. The CDR3 DNA sequence: TGTGCCAGCAGCTTACAGCAGACAGGCTACGAGCAGTACTTC. It translates to CASSLQQTGYEQYF.

The rearrangement uses TRBV5-1 and TRBJ2-1; 7 nucleotides agree with TRBD1. Losses at the gene ends were 2 bases for V and 4 bases for J; bases not matched to a gene: 6. The CDR3 has 15 residues. The germline CDR1 and CDR2 sequences are SGHRS and YFSETQ. CDR3 sequence (DNA): TGCGCCAGCAGCTTTGCCACGGGACAGTACAATGAGCAGTTCTTC. This codes for CASSFATGQYNEQFF.

The chain joins TRBV18 to TRBJ2-1; no definite D call. Trimming shortened V by 3 bases and J by 3 bases, and 3 bases separated the two germline ends. Germline V gene sequence: CDR1 KGHSH, CDR2 LQKENI. The CDR3 consists of 12 residues. The CDR3 DNA sequence: TGTGCCAGCTCACCTCTCTACAATGAGCAGTTCTTC. Encoded protein: CASSPLYNEQFF.

V and J are TRBV6-5 and TRBJ2-3, with 8 bases identical to TRBD2. V lost 6 bases to trimming and J lost 4 bases; unmatched junction nucleotides: 3. Germline assignment: CDR1 MNHEY and CDR2 SVGAGI. This CDR3 spans 13 amino acids. CDR3 region: CASRPGRADTQYF. In nucleotides, the CDR3 is TGTGCCAGCAGACCCGGGAGGGCAGATACGCAGTATTTT.

This rearrangement joins TRBV28 to TRBJ1-2, with unresolved D. Germline CDR1 is MDHEN and CDR2 is SYDVKM. Trimming left V 2 bases short and J 4 bases short, with 11 bases between. This CDR3 has 14 residues. This chain's CDR3 is CASSLEPRSYGYTF. As DNA, the CDR3 is TGTGCCAGCAGTTTAGAGCCGCGTAGCTATGGCTACACCTTC.

The chain links TRBV6-1 to TRBJ1-2, with D uncertain. Germline assignment: CDR1 MNHNS and CDR2 SASEGT. CDR3 length: 15 residues. With 1 base removed from V and 1 base from J, the gap between germline ends came to 10 bases. The CDR3 sequence: CASSEGPFFNYGYTF. The CDR3 DNA follows: TGTGCCAGCAGTGAAGGGCCTTTTTTTAACTATGGCTACACCTTC.

The chain recombines TRBV3-1 (or the pseudogene TRBV3-2) with TRBJ1-1; D is ambiguous. Per germline, CDR1 LGHDT and CDR2 YNNKEL (reference sequence). The CDR3 is made up of 12 amino acids. Between the trimmed V and J ends, which lost 5 bases and 7 bases, there was a span of 11 bases. CDR3 bases: TGTGCCAGCAGCTTCGTCGGGGTTGAAGCTTTCTTT. This encodes CASSFVGVEAFF.

The chain links TRBV7-3 to TRBJ2-3; D not resolved. CDR3 size: 14 residues. Germline values: CDR1 SGHTA, CDR2 FQGTGA. Trimming stripped 5 bases from V and 3 bases from J, with 12 bases between. The CDR3 DNA sequence: TGTGCCAGCAGCAGAGGCGGAACTACAGATACGCAGTATTTT. Translated, it gives CASSRGGTTDTQYF. Drawing the rest from reference TRBV7-3 and TRBJ2-3, the complete variable domain is GAGVSQTPSNKVTEKGKYVELRCDPISGHTALYWYRQSLGQGPEFLIYFQGTGAADDSGLPNDRFFAVRPEGSVSTLKIQRTERGDSAVYLCASSRGGTTDTQYFGPGTRLTVL.